This passage covers 28 T cell receptor beta chains from one sample sequenced in a study of blood T cell repertoires in COVID-19. Some clones are missing from TCRdb's copy, which holds only in-frame ones; the method was immunoSEQ multiplex PCR. The sample lists some 150,000 clones, roughly 81% occurring once. Sequences were obtained from peripheral blood. These receptor sequences come from a man between 35 and 55 years old with acute or convalescent COVID-19.

The V and J genes are TRBV11-2 and TRBJ2-1, with 7 nucleotides matching TRBD2. The CDR3 extends over 15 amino acids. The germline gives CDR1 SGHAT, CDR2 FQNNGV. V dropped 4 bases and J dropped 2; count of bases not matched to a gene: 5. The CDR3, as DNA: TGTGCCAGCAGCTCGACTAGCACCCCCTACAATGAGCAGTTCTTC. Amino acids: CASSSTSTPYNEQFF.

The chain recombines TRBV12-3 or TRBV12-4 with TRBJ1-1, with D perhaps TRBD1 (5 bases). Trimming removed 3 bases from V and 1 base from J, with 6 bases in between. The CDR3 is 13 residues long. CDR3 sequence reads: CASSFTGNTEAFF. The CDR3 region has the DNA TGTGCCAGCAGTTTCACAGGGAACACTGAAGCTTTCTTT.

The chain uses TRBV15 and TRBJ1-1; a weak D match, TRBD1 (6 bases). CDR3 length: 14 amino acids. The germline CDR1 and CDR2 sequences are LNHNV and YYDKDF (reference sequence). With 0 bases removed from V and 4 bases from J, the gap between germline ends came to 9 bases. The CDR3 sequence is CATSREGAATEAFF. DNA for the CDR3: TGTGCCACCAGCAGAGAGGGGGCTGCCACTGAAGCTTTCTTT.

The chain recombines TRBV20-1 with TRBJ2-3; maybe TRBD1 (5 bases). The CDR3 covers 11 residues. CDR1 and CDR2 (germline): DFQATT, SNEGSKA (reference sequence). V lost 3 bases, J lost 7 bases, and 8 bases lay in between. CDR3 nucleotide sequence: TGCAGTGCTAGGAGGACAAATACGCAGTATTTT. The encoded protein is CSARRTNTQYF.

The V gene is TRBV14, the J gene TRBJ2-1, with D tentatively TRBD2 (6 bases). Deletions cut 1 base from V and 10 bases from J, with 14 bases between. Germline V lookup: CDR1 SGHDN, CDR2 FVKESK. This CDR3 comprises 14 residues. DNA for the CDR3: TGTGCCAGCAGCCAAGCGGTGGGGGGATGGGAGCAGTTCTTC. Protein product: CASSQAVGGWEQFF.

The chain's CDR3 is CASSYDRDSEVYGYTF. For the CDR3, the DNA is TGTGCCAGTAGTTACGACCGGGACTCGGAAGTCTATGGCTACACCTTC. The chain carries TRBV19 and TRBJ1-2, with TRBD1 as a possible D gene (5 bases). CDR3 size: 16 residues. The V end lost 5 bases, the J end lost 4 bases, and 20 bases lay between the germline ends. Per the germline V gene, CDR1 is LNHDA and CDR2 is SQIVND (reference sequence).

The V call is TRBV5-1, the J call TRBJ1-2; no definite D call. In germline, CDR1 is SGHRS, CDR2 YFSETQ. CDR3 length: 13 amino acids. Trimming took 4 bases from V and 9 from J, leaving 16 bases between them. CDR3 DNA sequence: TGCGCCAGCAGCCCGGTGGGAGGACTAAGCTACACCTTC. Protein: CASSPVGGLSYTF.

The table lists this clone with a count of one. Other DNA sequences in this specimen translate into the identical CDR3. The chain uses TRBV12-3 or TRBV12-4 and TRBJ2-1; D uncertain. Between the trimmed V and J ends, which lost 1 base and 7 bases, there was a span of 5 bases. The length of the CDR3 is 12 residues. The CDR3 region is CASSLGGNEQFF. The CDR3 region has the DNA TGTGCCAGCAGTTTAGGAGGTAATGAGCAGTTCTTC.

CDR3 bases: TGTGCCAGCAGCTTAAACAGGGCAGGGGAGCAGTACTTC. Translation: CASSLNRAGEQYF. The V gene is TRBV7-2, the J gene TRBJ2-7; D possibly corresponds to TRBD1 (6 bases). V lost 2 bases, J lost 7 bases, and 12 bases lay in between. Per the germline V gene, CDR1 is SGHTA and CDR2 is FQGNSA. CDR3 length: 13 residues.

V usage is TRBV19 and J usage is TRBJ1-6, with D possibly TRBD1 on 5 matching bases. V was pared by 5 bases and J by 0 bases, with 11 bases between. CDR1 is LNHDA, CDR2 SQIVND, per germline (reference sequence). The CDR3 contains 16 residues. The CDR3 DNA reads as TGTGCCAGTAGTGTTACAGGTAGCTCCTATAATTCACCCCTCCACTTT. The encoded protein is CASSVTGSSYNSPLHF. The full variable domain, rest sourced from reference TRBV19 and TRBJ1-6, is DGGITQSPKYLFRKEGQNVTLSCEQNLNHDAMYWYRQDPGQGLRLIYYSQIVNDFQKGDIAEGYSVSREKKESFPLTVTSAQKNPTAFYLCASSVTGSSYNSPLHFGNGTRLTVT.

CDR3 residues: CASSRTGEDEQYF. The CDR3 nucleotides read TGTGCCAGCTCACGGACAGGGGAGGACGAGCAGTACTTC. This chain links TRBV18 with TRBJ2-7; 9 nucleotides agree with TRBD1. CDR3 length: 13 residues. Trimming at V came to 4 bases and at J to 5 bases, leaving 3 bases not matched to a gene. Germline CDR1 reads KGHSH; CDR2 reads LQKENI. The complete variable domain, with remaining parts taken from reference TRBV18 and TRBJ2-7, reads NAGVMQNPRHLVRRRGQEARLRCSPMKGHSHVYWYRQLPEEGLKFMVYLQKENIIDESGMPKERFSAEFPKEGPSILRIQQVVRGDSAAYFCASSRTGEDEQYFGPGTRLTVT.

The V and J genes are TRBV2 and TRBJ1-5, with a possible D match to TRBD1 (6 bases). From germline, CDR1 is SNHLY and CDR2 FYNNEI. V shed 4 bases and J shed 9 bases, with 16 bases lying between them. The CDR3 covers 14 residues. CDR3 in DNA: TGTGCCAGCAGTGCAGGGACACAGCGAGGGCCCCAGCATTTT. Translation gives CASSAGTQRGPQHF.

The V call is TRBV3-1 (or the pseudogene TRBV3-2), the J call TRBJ1-5; no reliable D call. Between the trimmed V and J ends, which lost 1 base and 9 bases, there was a span of 16 bases. This CDR3 is built from 15 residues. Germline assignment: CDR1 LGHDT and CDR2 YNNKEL (reference sequence). CDR3 residues: CASSQGTLFLGPQHF. The DNA for the CDR3 is TGTGCCAGCAGCCAAGGTACCCTCTTTCTAGGGCCCCAGCATTTT.

The V gene is TRBV5-4, the J gene TRBJ2-3, with D perhaps matching TRBD2 (6 bases). Germline assignment: CDR1 SGHNT and CDR2 YYREEE (reference sequence). Trimming removed 7 bases from V and 4 bases from J, with 16 bases in between. The CDR3 is 14 amino acids. The CDR3: CASSSAGGPDTQYF. In DNA, the CDR3 is TGTGCCAGCTCTAGCGCGGGCGGCCCAGATACGCAGTATTTT. The full variable domain, in which reference TRBV5-4 and TRBJ2-3 provide the parts outside the CDR3, is ETGVTQSPTHLIKTRGQQVTLRCSSQSGHNTVSWYQQALGQGPQFIFQYYREEENGRGNFPPRFSGLQFPNYSSELNVNALELDDSALYLCASSSAGGPDTQYFGPGTRLTVL.

V is TRBV18 and J is TRBJ1-4; 8 positions match TRBD1. The V gene's germline CDR1 is KGHSH and CDR2 LQKENI. The CDR3 runs to 14 residues. V trimming: 4 bases; J trimming: 4 bases; junction bases outside the gene matches: 2. The chain's CDR3 is CASSRDRGNEKLFF. CDR3 DNA: TGTGCCAGCTCACGCGACAGGGGTAATGAAAAACTGTTTTTT.

The chain employs TRBV7-2 and TRBJ1-1; D might be TRBD1 (6 bases). CDR1 and CDR2 (germline): SGHTA, FQGNSA. Trimming left V 2 bases short and J 2 bases short, with 12 bases between. CDR3 size: 15 residues. The CDR3 nucleotides read TGTGCCAGCAGCTTAAGGTTCAGGGGTAACACTGAAGCTTTCTTT. It encodes CASSLRFRGNTEAFF.

In the case of this clone: An end of the junction differs from the germline gene, which may be a read error. The same CDR3 also results from other DNA sequences found in this sample. The V call is TRBV5-8, the J call TRBJ2-7; TRBD2 is a possible D gene (5 bases). The germline gives CDR1 SGHTS, CDR2 YDEGEE. The CDR3 runs to 15 residues. CDR3 protein: CASSLAGYSSYEQYF. The CDR3 DNA follows: TGTGCCAGCAGCTTGGCGGGGTATAGCTCCTACGAGCAATACTTC.

On this clone itself: Other DNA sequences in this sample translate to the same CDR3. The chain couples TRBV29-1 to TRBJ2-2, with 9 bases aligning to TRBD1. Germline CDR1 and CDR2: SQVTM and ANQGSEA. CDR3 length: 13 amino acids. The V segment lost 6 bases and the J segment 4 bases; nucleotides outside the gene matches: 3. The CDR3 spells CSVDRGITGELFF. The CDR3 DNA reads TGCAGCGTCGACAGGGGGATCACCGGGGAGCTGTTTTTT.

The CDR3 loop is CASSQGPGLATYEQYF. The CDR3 region has the DNA TGTGCCAGCAGCCAAGGACCGGGACTAGCGACTTACGAGCAGTACTTC. The genes are TRBV3-1 (or the pseudogene TRBV3-2) and TRBJ2-7, with 10 bases fitting TRBD2. V lost 1 base and J lost 4; bases outside the gene matches: 7. The CDR3 extends over 16 amino acids. Germline-derived CDR1 and CDR2 are LGHDT and YNNKEL (reference sequence).

The rearrangement uses TRBV7-9 and TRBJ1-6; maybe TRBD1 (6 bases). Trimming left V 1 base short and J 9 bases short, with 19 bases between. Looked up from germline, CDR1 is SEHNR and CDR2 is FQNEAQ (reference sequence). CDR3 length: 17 amino acids. CDR3 sequence (DNA): TGTGCCAGCAGCTTAGAGGTCTCAGGGGCAAGTCGTTCACCCCTCCACTTT. Translated, it gives CASSLEVSGASRSPLHF. The full variable domain, in which reference TRBV7-9 and TRBJ1-6 provide the parts outside the CDR3, is DTGVSQNPRHKITKRGQNVTFRCDPISEHNRLYWYRQTLGQGPEFLTYFQNEAQLEKSRLLSDRFSAERPKGSFSTLEIQRTEQGDSAMYLCASSLEVSGASRSPLHFGNGTRLTVT.

This sequence joins TRBV7-2 and TRBJ2-1; 7 nucleotides agree with TRBD2. The CDR3 loop spans 14 amino acids. Germline CDR1 reads SGHTA; CDR2 reads FQGNSA. After removal of 1 base from V and 15 bases from J, the junction contained 12 bases not matched to a gene. The CDR3 DNA follows: TGTGCCAGCAGCTTAGACGGCGCGGGGGTTGCGCGGTTCTTC. Residues: CASSLDGAGVARFF.

The rearrangement links TRBV5-6 to TRBJ2-7; unclear D gene. Between the trimmed V and J ends, which lost 0 bases and 3 bases, there was a span of 7 bases. The CDR3 runs to 13 residues. CDR1 is SGHDT, CDR2 YYEEEE, per germline. CDR3 residues: CASSLGIGYEQYF. In DNA, the CDR3 is TGTGCCAGCAGCTTGGGAATCGGCTACGAGCAGTACTTC.

The chain employs TRBV24-1 and TRBJ2-2; 10 nucleotides agree with TRBD2. Germline CDR1 reads KGHDR; CDR2 reads SFDVKD. This CDR3 has 15 amino acids. With V trimmed by 9 bases and J by 6 bases, 9 bases remained unmatched. The CDR3 sequence is CATSSGGINAGELFF. In nucleotides, the CDR3 is TGTGCCACCTCTAGCGGGGGTATCAACGCCGGGGAGCTGTTTTTT.

The chain couples TRBV28 to TRBJ2-3, with 9 nucleotides matching TRBD2. CDR1 and CDR2 from the germline V gene are MDHEN and SYDVKM. The CDR3 contains 13 residues. The CDR3 DNA reads as TGTGTCTCTCGCGGGGGGGGCAGGAATACGCAGTATTTT. Its protein product is CVSRGGGRNTQYF.

The sample holds a few counts of this clone. The chain employs TRBV10-2 and TRBJ2-1; D gene unclear. The germline V gene encodes CDR1 WSHSY and CDR2 SAAADI. V gave up 6 bases and J gave up 6 bases, with 9 bases separating them. The CDR3 extends over 12 amino acids. CDR3 DNA sequence: TGCGCCAGCAGCAAACATACCAATGAGCAGTTCTTC. It translates to CASSKHTNEQFF.

The chain recombines TRBV5-4 with TRBJ1-2, with 12 bases fitting TRBD1. J lost 1 base, V lost 4 bases, and 11 bases had no gene match. Germline V gene data show CDR1 as SGHNT and CDR2 as YYREEE (reference sequence). This CDR3 has 18 residues. CDR3: CASSPGTGGLINNYGYTF. CDR3 in DNA: TGTGCCAGCAGCCCCGGGACAGGGGGCCTTATTAATAACTATGGCTACACCTTC.

The gene calls are TRBV15 and TRBJ2-4; no clear D. V was clipped by 3 bases and J by 9 bases, with 9 bases between them. This CDR3 comprises 12 residues. Per the germline V gene, CDR1 is LNHNV and CDR2 is YYDKDF (reference sequence). The CDR3 DNA reads as TGTGCCACCAGCAGTGGAGTGGGCATTCAGTACTTC. Its protein product is CATSSGVGIQYF.

The chain carries TRBV14 and TRBJ1-5; D gene ambiguous. CDR1 is SGHDN, CDR2 FVKESK, per germline. CDR3 size: 13 residues. Trimming removed 0 bases at V and 7 bases at J, with 7 bases between. The CDR3 DNA reads TGTGCCAGCAGCCAAGATAGAAGCCAGCCCCAGCATTTT. Amino acid sequence: CASSQDRSQPQHF.